At least ten counts were recorded for the clone carrying this T cell receptor beta chain. Its target is not known. The CDR3 contains 14 residues. The germline gives CDR1 LNHDA, CDR2 SQIVND (reference sequence). V gave up 7 bases and J gave up 13 bases, with 23 bases separating them. Every ophthalmopathy donor presented moderate-to-severe activity, CAS ≥3, NOSPECS ≥4 and duration under 3 months. Someone took the PBMCs out of approximately 9.2 ml of fresh peripheral blood. The sample is drawn from a study of Graves' ophthalmopathy and Graves' hyperthyroidism. Overall study context: Ahead of any treatment, peripheral blood was obtained at the initial diagnosis. Findings of the study overall: Most thyroid-expanded clonotypes exceeding 0.001 frequency were also found in blood.

From RNA, the CDR3 regions of TCR beta chains were amplified and sequenced. A first-round RT-PCR used HTBI primers, followed by a second-round multiplex PCR. In TCRdb, the multiplex PCR reads were re-called with MiXCR into one record per CDR3 protein. The sample has a few hundred thousand distinct CDR3 sequences; roughly 16% are singletons. This clonotype was obtained from an adult man with Graves' ophthalmopathy. The chain employs TRBV19 and TRBJ2-4; possible D gene TRBD1, 5 bases. The sample taken for sequencing was peripheral blood. Here the CDR3 reads CASTTPRPGAIQYF. DNA for the CDR3: TGTGCCAGTACTACACCCCGCCCTGGGGCGATCCAGTACTTC.